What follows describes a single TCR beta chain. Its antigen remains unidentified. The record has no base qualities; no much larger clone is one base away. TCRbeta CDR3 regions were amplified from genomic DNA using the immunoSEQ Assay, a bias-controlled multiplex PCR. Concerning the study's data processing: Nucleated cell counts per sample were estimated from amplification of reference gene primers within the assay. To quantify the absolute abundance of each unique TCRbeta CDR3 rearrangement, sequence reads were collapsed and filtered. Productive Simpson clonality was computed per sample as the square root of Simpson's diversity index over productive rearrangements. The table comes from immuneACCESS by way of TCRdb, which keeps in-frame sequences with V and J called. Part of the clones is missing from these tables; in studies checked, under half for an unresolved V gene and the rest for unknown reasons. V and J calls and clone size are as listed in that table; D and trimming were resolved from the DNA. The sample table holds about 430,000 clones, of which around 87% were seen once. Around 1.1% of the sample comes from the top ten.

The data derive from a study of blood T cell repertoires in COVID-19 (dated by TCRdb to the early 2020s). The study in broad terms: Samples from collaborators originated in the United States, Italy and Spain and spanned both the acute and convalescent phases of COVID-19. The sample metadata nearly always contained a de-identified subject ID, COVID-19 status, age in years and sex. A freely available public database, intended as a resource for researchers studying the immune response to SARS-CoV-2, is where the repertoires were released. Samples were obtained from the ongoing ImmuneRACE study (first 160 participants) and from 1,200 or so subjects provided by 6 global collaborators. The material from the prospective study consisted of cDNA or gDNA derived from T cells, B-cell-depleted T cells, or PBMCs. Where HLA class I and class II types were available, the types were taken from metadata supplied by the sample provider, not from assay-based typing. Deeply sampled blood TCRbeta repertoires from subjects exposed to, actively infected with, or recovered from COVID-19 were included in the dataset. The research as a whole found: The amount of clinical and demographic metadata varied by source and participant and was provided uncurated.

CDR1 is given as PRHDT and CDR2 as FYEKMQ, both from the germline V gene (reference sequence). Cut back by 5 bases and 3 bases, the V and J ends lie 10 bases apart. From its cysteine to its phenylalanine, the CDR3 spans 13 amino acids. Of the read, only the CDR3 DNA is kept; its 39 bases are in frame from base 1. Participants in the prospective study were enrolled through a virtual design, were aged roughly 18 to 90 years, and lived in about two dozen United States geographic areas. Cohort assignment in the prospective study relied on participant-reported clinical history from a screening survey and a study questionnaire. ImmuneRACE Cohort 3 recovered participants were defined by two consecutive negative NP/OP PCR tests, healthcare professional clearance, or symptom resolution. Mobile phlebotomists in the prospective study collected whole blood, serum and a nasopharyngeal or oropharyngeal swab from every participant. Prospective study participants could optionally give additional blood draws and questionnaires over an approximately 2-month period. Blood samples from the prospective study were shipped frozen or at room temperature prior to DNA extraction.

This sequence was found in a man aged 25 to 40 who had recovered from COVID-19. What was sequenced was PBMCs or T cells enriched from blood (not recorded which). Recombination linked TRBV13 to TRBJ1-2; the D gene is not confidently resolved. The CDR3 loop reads CASSPGVDYGYTF. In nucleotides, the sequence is TGTGCCAGCAGCCCCGGGGTCGACTATGGCTACACCTTC.